The 26 T cell receptor beta chains below all came from one sample that was sequenced in a study of cytomegalovirus exposure and HLA in healthy donors. The PCR had 60 Vbeta and 13 Jbeta primers. Sequencing used immunoSEQ multiplex PCR; TCRdb keeps in-frame clones, though not all of them. The sample has 140,000 to 150,000 clones, around 79% seen once. Sequencing input: PBMCs. These receptors came from a woman between 40 and 50 years old in good health and CMV-seropositive.

The V call is TRBV2, the J call TRBJ2-7, with TRBD2 matching over 9 bases. The junction had 4 bases not matched to a gene; V was cut back by 2 bases and J by 2 bases. Germline V lookup: CDR1 SNHLY, CDR2 FYNNEI. The CDR3 runs 15 residues. The CDR3 coding sequence is TGTGCCAGCAGTGAAAGCGGGGGGCCTCCCTACGAGCAGTACTTC. Residues: CASSESGGPPYEQYF.

This chain uses TRBV7-3 with TRBJ2-3, with D uncertain. Deletions cut 5 bases from V and 15 bases from J, with 18 bases between. Germline V gives CDR1 SGHTA, CDR2 FQGTGA. The CDR3 contains 12 residues. CDR3 region: CASSPDRSTLYF. For the CDR3, the DNA is TGTGCCAGCAGCCCCGATCGAAGTACGCTATATTTT.

V is TRBV29-1 and J is TRBJ2-2; 8 bases line up with TRBD1. This CDR3 is 14 amino acids long. Per germline, CDR1 SQVTM and CDR2 ANQGSEA. J gave up 1 base and V 7 bases, and 5 bases lay outside the gene matches. CDR3: CSGYRGVNTGELFF. The CDR3 bases are TGCAGCGGCTACAGGGGGGTGAACACCGGGGAGCTGTTTTTT.

The DNA for the CDR3 is TGTGCCAGCAGCAGGGCCTTCTATGGCTACACCTTC. Translation: CASSRAFYGYTF. This chain links TRBV2 with TRBJ1-2; a possible D gene is TRBD1 (5 bases). V was cut by 6 bases and J by 4 bases, with 9 bases left in between. Germline values: CDR1 SNHLY, CDR2 FYNNEI. The CDR3 extends over 12 amino acids. The variable domain in full, completed from reference TRBV2 and TRBJ1-2, reads EPEVTQTPSHQVTQMGQEVILRCVPISNHLYFYWYRQILGQKVEFLVSFYNNEISEKSEIFDDQFSVERPDGSNFTLKIRSTKLEDSAMYFCASSRAFYGYTFGSGTRLTVV.

The rearrangement uses TRBV4-1 and TRBJ2-7; 9 bases fit TRBD2. The CDR3 sequence is 17 residues long. Germline CDR1 and CDR2: MGHRA and YSYEKL. With 0 bases clipped from V and 0 bases from J, the junction kept 6 bases outside the gene matches. Here the CDR3 DNA reads TGCGCCAGCAGCCAAGATGGACCTAGCGGGATCTCCTACGAGCAGTACTTC. This codes for CASSQDGPSGISYEQYF.

The chain employs TRBV5-1 and TRBJ1-1, with D possibly TRBD1 on 5 matching bases. The CDR3 sequence is 15 residues long. Trimming cost V 4 bases and J 0 bases, with 13 bases left between them. Germline values: CDR1 SGHRS, CDR2 YFSETQ. CDR3 loop: CASSGGDRMNTEAFF. DNA for the CDR3: TGCGCCAGCAGCGGGGGGGATCGGATGAACACTGAAGCTTTCTTT.

V and J are TRBV6-5 and TRBJ1-1, with TRBD1 matching over 7 bases. The CDR3 has 15 residues. CDR1 and CDR2 from the germline V gene are MNHEY and SVGAGI. The V segment lost 7 bases and the J segment 4 bases; nucleotides outside the gene matches: 12. CDR3 DNA: TGTGCCAGCAATTTACAGGGGACTGCAGTCACTGAAGCTTTCTTT. This codes for CASNLQGTAVTEAFF.

The V call is TRBV19, the J call TRBJ2-2; D might be TRBD1 (6 bases). The CDR3 has 14 amino acids. Germline V lookup: CDR1 LNHDA, CDR2 SQIVND (reference sequence). The V and J ends lost 6 bases and 1 base respectively, with 9 bases between them. In nucleotides, the CDR3 is TGTGCCAGTAGCAGGGGACGGAACACCGGGGAGCTGTTTTTT. Its translation is CASSRGRNTGELFF. Looking up the rest from reference TRBV19 and TRBJ2-2 gives the full variable domain: DGGITQSPKYLFRKEGQNVTLSCEQNLNHDAMYWYRQDPGQGLRLIYYSQIVNDFQKGDIAEGYSVSREKKESFPLTVTSAQKNPTAFYLCASSRGRNTGELFFGEGSRLTVL.

A note on this clone: This sample also contains other DNA sequences that code for the same CDR3. The chain joins TRBV7-9 to TRBJ1-2; 9 bases fit TRBD1. The germline V gene encodes CDR1 SEHNR and CDR2 FQNEAQ (reference sequence). CDR3 length: 14 amino acids. The junction had 1 base not matched to a gene; V was cut back by 2 bases and J by 3 bases. The CDR3 loop is CASSLTGGDYGYTF. In DNA form, the CDR3 reads TGTGCCAGCAGCTTAACAGGGGGCGACTATGGCTACACCTTC.

The chain links TRBV5-1 to TRBJ1-5; D may be TRBD1 (5 bases). CDR3 size: 15 residues. The germline V and J ends were trimmed by 0 bases and 3 bases, with 10 bases remaining between them. Germline assignment: CDR1 SGHRS and CDR2 YFSETQ. CDR3 DNA sequence: TGCGCCAGCAGCTTGGCTACAGGATCCAATCAGCCCCAGCATTTT. As protein: CASSLATGSNQPQHF.

V usage is TRBV5-1 and J usage is TRBJ2-5, with D tentatively TRBD1 (6 bases). This CDR3 region has 13 residues. Germline CDR1 is SGHRS and CDR2 is YFSETQ. Trimming removed 7 bases from V and 0 bases from J, with 10 bases in between. The CDR3 loop is CASLGTNQETQYF. CDR3 sequence (DNA): TGCGCCAGCTTAGGGACAAACCAAGAGACCCAGTACTTC.

The chain joins TRBV27 to TRBJ2-7; 10 nucleotides line up with TRBD2. The germline V gene has CDR1 MNHEY and CDR2 SMNVEV (reference sequence). With V trimmed by 4 bases and J by 6 bases, 9 bases remained unmatched. The CDR3 sequence is 15 residues long. CDR3 amino acids: CASSSFTSGNSEQYF. The DNA of the CDR3 is TGTGCCAGCAGTTCCTTCACTAGCGGGAATAGCGAGCAGTACTTC.

The J gene is TRBJ2-1, the V gene TRBV2; 7 positions match TRBD1. Germline CDR1 SNHLY, CDR2 FYNNEI. The J segment lost 0 bases and the V segment lost 6 bases, leaving 8 bases of the junction unmatched. The CDR3 consists of 16 residues. The DNA for the CDR3 is TGTGCCAGCAGCAACAGGGGCCTGAGCTCCTACAATGAGCAGTTCTTC. Its protein is CASSNRGLSSYNEQFF.

The chain is built from TRBV20-1 and TRBJ1-2; 7 nucleotides align to TRBD1. Germline V CDR1 and CDR2: DFQATT, SNEGSKA (reference sequence). The CDR3 spans 11 residues. After removal of 7 bases from V and 3 bases from J, the junction contained 2 bases not matched to a gene. The CDR3 region is CSGGGDYGYTF. The CDR3 region has the DNA TGCAGTGGAGGGGGCGACTATGGCTACACCTTC.

CDR3 loop: CASKEGGGGTDTQYF. In DNA form, the CDR3 reads TGTGCCAGCAAGGAGGGGGGCGGGGGTACAGATACGCAGTATTTT. J is TRBJ2-3 and V is TRBV28; possible D gene TRBD2, 7 bases. The CDR3 runs 15 residues. The germline gives CDR1 MDHEN, CDR2 SYDVKM. The ends were cut back, 7 bases at V and 3 bases at J, with 17 bases in the middle. Filled out from reference TRBV28 and TRBJ2-3, the complete variable domain reads DVKVTQSSRYLVKRTGEKVFLECVQDMDHENMFWYRQDPGLGLRLIYFSYDVKMKEKGDIPEGYSVSREKKERFSLILESASTNQTSMYLCASKEGGGGTDTQYFGPGTRLTVL.

This chain uses TRBV2 with TRBJ2-5; no clear D gene. The CDR3 has 12 residues. V lost 8 bases, J lost 7 bases, and 14 bases lay in between. From germline, CDR1 is SNHLY and CDR2 FYNNEI. The DNA for the CDR3 is TGTGCCAGCGGGCCCTACGGTTGGACCCAGTACTTC. The encoded protein is CASGPYGWTQYF.

The V and J genes are TRBV28 and TRBJ1-6, with D tentatively TRBD1 (6 bases). V lost 5 bases and J lost 7, with 24 bases in between. The CDR3 loop spans 18 amino acids. CDR1 MDHEN and CDR2 SYDVKM come from the germline V gene. DNA for the CDR3: TGTGCCAGCAGTCCTACCCCAATTACACAGGGTCGGAATTCACCCCTCCACTTT. The encoded protein is CASSPTPITQGRNSPLHF.

The rearrangement links TRBV6-5 to TRBJ1-5, with 9 bases matching TRBD1. The CDR3 spans 15 residues. Trimming took 6 bases from V and 6 from J; bases not matched to a gene: 9. CDR1 MNHEY and CDR2 SVGAGI come from the germline V gene. The CDR3 DNA reads as TGTGCCAGCAGAGGGACAGGGAATATGAGTCAGCCCCAGCATTTT. Translated: CASRGTGNMSQPQHF.

The table lists this clone with a count of one. V and J are TRBV4-2 and TRBJ2-2; a weak D match, TRBD2 (6 bases). Trimming cost V 0 bases and J 1 base, with 12 bases left between them. The germline CDR1 and CDR2 sequences are LGHNA and YNFKEQ. The CDR3 has 17 residues. CDR3 sequence reads: CASSQDFLARNTGELFF. The CDR3 DNA reads as TGTGCCAGCAGCCAAGATTTTCTAGCGAGGAACACCGGGGAGCTGTTTTTT.

The chain uses TRBV21-1 and TRBJ2-3; TRBD2 reflects the table's D call only, with no check against the DNA. TRBV21-1 is an annotated pseudogene. CDR3 length: 14 residues. Here the CDR3 reads CASSPYGGTDTQYF. The CDR3 nucleotides are TGTGCCAGCAGCCCATACGGTGGCACAGATACGCAGTATTTT.

V is TRBV5-4 and J is TRBJ2-1; 9 positions agree with TRBD2. Looked up from germline, CDR1 is SGHNT and CDR2 is YYREEE (reference sequence). This CDR3 is 18 amino acids long. Germline trimming cut 0 bases from V and 4 bases from J; bases unmatched to any gene: 11. The CDR3 sequence is CASSLGVLAGNTYNEQFF. The DNA for the CDR3 is TGTGCCAGCAGCTTGGGAGTCCTAGCGGGGAATACTTACAATGAGCAGTTCTTC.

The chain couples TRBV19 to TRBJ1-6; D not certain. The CDR3 is 17 amino acids. The germline V gene encodes CDR1 LNHDA and CDR2 SQIVND (reference sequence). V was shortened by 3 bases and J by 10 bases, with 22 bases between the two germline ends. CDR3: CASSILLRRDSQSPLHF. CDR3 nucleotide sequence: TGTGCCAGTAGTATCCTTCTTCGACGGGATTCTCAGTCACCCCTCCACTTT.

The chain joins TRBV5-6 to TRBJ1-6; D is perhaps TRBD1 (5 bases). The CDR3 is 14 residues long. V was shortened by 4 bases and J by 9 bases, with 14 bases between the two germline ends. The germline gives CDR1 SGHDT, CDR2 YYEEEE. The CDR3 coding sequence is TGTGCCAGCAGCCCAGGCCAGGGAAGTTCACCCCTCCACTTT. Translating it yields CASSPGQGSSPLHF.

The V gene is TRBV25-1, the J gene TRBJ2-4, with D perhaps TRBD2 (6 bases). The CDR3 extends over 14 amino acids. Deletions cut 2 bases from V and 7 bases from J, with 12 bases between. Looked up from germline, CDR1 is MGHDK and CDR2 is SYGVNS. The CDR3 sequence: CASSEVGGANIQYF. The DNA for the CDR3 is TGTGCCAGCAGTGAAGTCGGAGGGGCGAACATTCAGTACTTC.

The chain employs TRBV2 and TRBJ1-2; D not certain. Trimming took off 2 bases at V and 4 bases at J, with 5 bases between the two ends. The CDR3 sequence is 12 residues long. CDR1 is SNHLY, CDR2 FYNNEI, per germline. CDR3 bases: TGTGCCAGCAGTGAAACAGCCTATGGCTACACCTTC. This sequence encodes CASSETAYGYTF.

V gene TRBV4-1 combines with J gene TRBJ2-3, with D possibly being TRBD2 (5 bases). This CDR3 has 13 residues. V lost 3 bases and J 6 bases, leaving 10 bases between the germline ends. The V gene's germline CDR1 is MGHRA and CDR2 YSYEKL. CDR3 in amino acids: CASSHPGSDTQYF. The CDR3 nucleotides read TGCGCCAGCAGCCACCCGGGGAGTGATACGCAGTATTTT.